This record covers a single TCR beta chain. Its antigen is unknown. This entry belongs to a study of monozygotic twins with inflammatory bowel disease. The UMIs carried a 6-nucleotide sample barcode, and they were added by template switching. TCRdb reprocessed the 5' RACE reads; each CDR3 protein has one entry and no DNA is given. The sample table includes around 450,000 distinct CDR3 sequences. Notes on the study in general: Backing was not found for a single strong signal or clonotype associated with IBD. A reduction in TCRbeta diversity (inverse Simpson) was seen in IBD patients relative to healthy co-twins. Fewer shared clonotypes with others were found in IBD patients than in healthy twins, especially with disease activity.

Sequencing was performed on blood. The receptor was isolated from a human donor with ulcerative colitis or Crohn's disease, or a healthy co-twin of an affected twin (not recorded which).

CDR3 amino acids: CSALTSGFTDTQYF. The chain is built from TRBV20-1 and TRBJ2-3; TCRdb designates TRBD2, a call that cannot be tested without DNA. The CDR3 totals 14 residues. Looked up from germline, CDR1 is DFQATT and CDR2 is SNEGSKA (reference sequence).